This paragraph covers one TCR beta chain sequence. Its target is unknown. This record belongs to a study of cytomegalovirus exposure and HLA in healthy donors. Study outcomes and limitations: Versus the approximately 700-donor mean, an Asian-associated ancestry cluster reportedly showed fewer N-insertions in a later analysis.

V was cut by 7 bases and J by 7 bases, with 14 bases left in between. Per germline, CDR1 MNHEY and CDR2 SVGAGI. The CDR3 extends over 12 amino acids. PCR amplification relied on 60 Vbeta primers (plus 13 Jbeta primers). The data were produced by immunoSEQ multiplex PCR, yet TCRdb's version contains in-frame clones alone and is incomplete. The sample holds roughly 120,000 clones, roughly two thirds seen once. The origin of this receptor is a man aged 25 to 45 in good health and CMV-seropositive. The J gene is TRBJ2-7, the V gene TRBV6-5, with D possibly matching TRBD2 (6 bases). The sample was PBMCs. The CDR3 loop is CASKGGDSEQYF. The CDR3 nucleotides are TGTGCCAGCAAGGGTGGGGACTCTGAGCAGTACTTC.